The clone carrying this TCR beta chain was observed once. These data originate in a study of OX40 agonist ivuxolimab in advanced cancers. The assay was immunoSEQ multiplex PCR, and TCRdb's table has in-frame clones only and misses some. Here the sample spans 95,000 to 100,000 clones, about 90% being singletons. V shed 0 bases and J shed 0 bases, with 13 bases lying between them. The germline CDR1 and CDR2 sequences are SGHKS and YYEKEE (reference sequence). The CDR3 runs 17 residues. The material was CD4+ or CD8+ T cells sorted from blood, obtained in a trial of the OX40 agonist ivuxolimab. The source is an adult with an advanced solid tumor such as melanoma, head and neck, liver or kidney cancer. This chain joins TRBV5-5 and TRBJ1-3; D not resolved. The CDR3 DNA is TGTGCCAGCAGCTTGGCCATAGTCGGATCCTCTGGAAACACCATATATTTT. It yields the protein CASSLAIVGSSGNTIYF.